The T cell receptor (beta chain) under discussion was sequenced for a study of Ad26.COV2.S vaccination and SARS-CoV-2 variants. The CDR3 has 14 residues. Germline CDR1 and CDR2: LNHDA and SQIVND (reference sequence). The trim removed 6 bases at V and 0 bases at J, leaving 2 bases unmatched. Libraries were prepared by immunoSEQ multiplex PCR; TCRdb keeps only in-frame clonotypes and omits some of them. The top ten clones hold under 4.5% of a sample with 400,000 to 450,000 clones, 80% to 95% of them seen once. Treatment here: around 19 received Ad26.COV2.S at low or high dose, single or two shots; 5 received placebo; per-sample allocation not given. Following the first vaccine or placebo injection, samples were taken on day 63.

The chain has TRBV19 and TRBJ2-1, with 7 bases fitting TRBD2. This clonotype was obtained from a person between 18 and 59 years old who received the Ad26.COV2.S COVID-19 vaccine or a placebo. The input for sequencing was peripheral blood, taken in a trial of Ad26.COV2.S vaccine versus placebo. The chain's CDR3 is CASRRGSSYNEQFF. In DNA, the CDR3 is TGTGCCAGTAGACGCGGGAGCTCCTACAATGAGCAGTTCTTC.